Below, 25 T cell receptor beta chains from the same sample are listed, as sequenced in a study of identical twins. TCRdb analysed the 5' RACE reads with MiXCR anew, one entry per CDR3 protein. The table lists about 790,000 distinct CDR3 sequences, over 15% of them singletons. A further study also used this sample, focusing on T cells expressing NK-cell markers.

Sequencing input: PBMCs. These receptor sequences come from a woman in her late teens or twenties in good health.

In this sample, this clonotype turned up a few times. The chain joins TRBV12-3 or TRBV12-4 to TRBJ2-5, with no clear D. The V gene lost 3 bases and the J gene lost 0 bases, with 5 bases spanning the gap. The CDR3 spans 13 residues. The CDR3 DNA sequence: TGTGCCAGCAGTTTTACTCACCAAGAGACCCAGTACTTC. As protein: CASSFTHQETQYF.

This clonotype was observed a handful of times. The CDR3 region has the DNA TGCGCCAGCAGCTTGAACGGGGGGGATTACGAGCAGTACTTC. Amino acid sequence: CASSLNGGDYEQYF. V and J are TRBV5-1 and TRBJ2-7, with 8 bases aligning to TRBD2. Looked up from germline, CDR1 is SGHRS and CDR2 is YFSETQ. There are 14 residues in the CDR3. The V gene end was trimmed by 1 base and the J gene end by 4 bases; junction bases not matched to a gene: 4.

The sample holds many counts of this clonotype. The chain carries TRBV10-1 and TRBJ2-3; 8 positions match TRBD1. After removal of 5 bases from V and 3 bases from J, the junction contained 7 bases not matched to a gene. Germline V gives CDR1 WNHNN, CDR2 SYGVQD (reference sequence). CDR3 length: 15 residues. CDR3 in amino acids: CASSTPGQATDTQYF. The DNA for the CDR3 is TGCGCCAGCAGTACCCCGGGACAGGCAACAGATACGCAGTATTTT.

This clonotype was detected a few times. The chain recombines TRBV12-3 or TRBV12-4 with TRBJ2-3; TRBD2 is a possible D gene (6 bases). CDR3 length: 16 amino acids. Trimming left V 6 bases short and J 8 bases short, with 24 bases between. CDR3 nucleotides: TGTGCCAGCAGGCCGCTGGGGAGCGGGTCGAGCGGTACGCAGTATTTT. Translation: CASRPLGSGSSGTQYF.

This clonotype showed up just a few times. The genes are TRBV20-1 and TRBJ2-5, with D perhaps given as TRBD1 or TRBD2 (7 bases each). CDR3 size: 14 residues. Trimming took 3 bases from V and 2 from J, leaving 13 bases between them. Per the germline V gene, CDR1 is DFQATT and CDR2 is SNEGSKA (reference sequence). The CDR3 protein is CSASAGDSQETQYF. CDR3 DNA sequence: TGCAGTGCTAGCGCGGGGGACAGTCAAGAGACCCAGTACTTC.

This clonotype was counted between two and nine times. This chain links TRBV12-3 or TRBV12-4 with TRBJ2-3; 12 bases map to TRBD2. The length of the CDR3 is 16 residues. V lost 3 bases, J lost 2 bases, and 3 bases stayed unmatched. CDR3 sequence reads: CASSFGTSGHTDTQYF. The CDR3 nucleotides are TGTGCCAGCAGTTTCGGGACTAGCGGGCACACAGATACGCAGTATTTT.

The rearrangement links TRBV12-3 or TRBV12-4 to TRBJ1-2; 7 bases are a match to TRBD1. The V and J ends lost 6 bases and 1 base, in that order; junction bases with no gene match: 11. CDR3 length: 16 amino acids. The CDR3 DNA sequence: TGTGCCAGCAGGGAAGGGGGCCGGGGCATTAACTATGGCTACACCTTC. It encodes CASREGGRGINYGYTF.

The chain recombines TRBV18 with TRBJ2-3, with TRBD2 matching 9 bases. The CDR3 is 17 residues long. Germline V gene data show CDR1 as KGHSH and CDR2 as LQKENI. Trimming at V came to 2 bases and at J to 5 bases, leaving 11 bases not matched to a gene. The CDR3 protein is CASSPSELRGGKDTQYF. The CDR3 DNA reads as TGTGCCAGCTCACCATCTGAGTTGCGGGGGGGCAAAGATACGCAGTATTTT.

This sequence joins TRBV5-5 and TRBJ2-1; 7 nucleotides agree with TRBD2. J gave up 9 bases and V 6 bases, and 15 bases lay outside the gene matches. Germline V lookup: CDR1 SGHKS, CDR2 YYEKEE (reference sequence). The CDR3 is 15 amino acids. The CDR3 bases are TGTGCCAGCATCCGCCTGTCGGGGGGTCGCGGTGAGCAGTTCTTC. It specifies CASIRLSGGRGEQFF.

About this clonotype: Its ends do not fully match the called genes, so a read error is possible. The V call is TRBV9, the J call TRBJ2-3; D tentatively reads TRBD1 or TRBD2 (5 bases each). The CDR3 is 14 amino acids. Germline assignment: CDR1 SGDLS and CDR2 YYNGEE. Here the CDR3 DNA reads TGTGCCAGCAGCGTAGAGGGACGAACAGACACGCAGTATTTT. Translated: CASSVEGRTDTQYF.

The V gene is TRBV27, the J gene TRBJ2-7, with 8 bases identical to TRBD2. This CDR3 has 15 amino acids. Germline CDR1 MNHEY, CDR2 SMNVEV (reference sequence). The V segment lost 2 bases and the J segment 0 bases; nucleotides outside the gene matches: 3. The CDR3 sequence: CASSLRLASSYEQYF. As DNA, the CDR3 is TGTGCCAGCAGTTTACGACTAGCGAGCTCCTACGAGCAGTACTTC.

This clonotype was detected a few times. The rearrangement links TRBV20-1 to TRBJ2-5; no clear D gene. CDR3 length: 12 amino acids. CDR1 is DFQATT, CDR2 SNEGSKA, per germline (reference sequence). Trimming removed 1 base from V and 3 bases from J, with 6 bases in between. The CDR3 nucleotides are TGCAGTGCTAGAGTGCAGGAAGAGACCCAGTACTTC. As protein: CSARVQEETQYF.

This chain links TRBV4-3 with TRBJ2-3; 7 bases map to TRBD2. The V gene's germline CDR1 is LGHNA and CDR2 YSLEER. The CDR3 spans 17 residues. J lost 4 bases, V lost 0 bases, and 10 bases had no gene match. CDR3 protein: CASSQDIEGGLADTQYF. For the CDR3, the DNA is TGCGCCAGCAGCCAAGATATAGAGGGAGGGTTAGCAGATACGCAGTATTTT.

V is TRBV5-1 and J is TRBJ1-6; D unresolved. Germline V lookup: CDR1 SGHRS, CDR2 YFSETQ. Trimming left V 0 bases short and J 4 bases short, with 14 bases between. The CDR3 has 17 residues. The CDR3 spells CASSLDAPPSYNSPLHF. In DNA, the CDR3 is TGCGCCAGCAGCTTGGACGCTCCGCCGTCTTATAATTCACCCCTCCACTTT.

The chain couples TRBV29-1 to TRBJ2-7; tentative D call: TRBD2 (6 bases). The CDR3 loop spans 12 amino acids. V gave up 6 bases and J gave up 3 bases, with 12 bases separating them. Germline CDR1 SQVTM, CDR2 ANQGSEA. CDR3 loop: CSVPGTGYEQYF. In nucleotides, the CDR3 is TGCAGCGTCCCTGGGACTGGCTACGAGCAGTACTTC.

A few counts support this clonotype. This sequence joins TRBV5-1 and TRBJ2-1, with 8 bases aligning to TRBD2. Germline-derived CDR1 and CDR2 are SGHRS and YFSETQ. With 3 bases clipped from V and 14 bases from J, the junction kept 10 bases outside the gene matches. CDR3 length equals 13 residues. The CDR3 loop reads CASSSRLANPKFF. The CDR3 region has the DNA TGCGCCAGCAGCTCTCGACTAGCGAACCCCAAGTTCTTC.

This chain links TRBV25-1 with TRBJ2-1; D not certain. Germline values: CDR1 MGHDK, CDR2 SYGVNS. The CDR3 covers 12 residues. Trimming took 5 bases from V and 7 from J, leaving 9 bases between them. CDR3 amino acids: CASSPRRNEQFF. The CDR3 DNA follows: TGTGCCAGCAGTCCTAGACGTAATGAGCAGTTCTTC.

This chain links TRBV2 with TRBJ2-7; the D gene is possibly TRBD2 (5 bases). CDR1 is SNHLY, CDR2 FYNNEI, per germline. V was pared by 2 bases and J by 2 bases, with 10 bases between. The CDR3 is 14 residues long. CDR3 loop: CASSERPGTYEQYF. The CDR3 bases are TGTGCCAGCAGTGAAAGGCCGGGGACCTACGAGCAGTACTTC.

A few counts support this clonotype. The chain employs TRBV11-2 and TRBJ2-1; 14 nucleotides align to TRBD2. CDR1 is SGHAT and CDR2 is FQNNGV in the germline V gene. CDR3 length equals 19 residues. Losses at the gene ends were 5 bases for V and 2 bases for J; bases not matched to a gene: 11. The CDR3 protein is CASSHIGLAGGIAYNEQFF. The CDR3 nucleotides are TGTGCCAGCAGCCATATTGGACTAGCGGGAGGCATAGCCTACAATGAGCAGTTCTTC.

This clonotype was detected only a few times. The chain carries TRBV7-2 and TRBJ2-1; perhaps TRBD2 as D (6 bases). Trimming took off 5 bases at V and 2 bases at J, with 13 bases between the two ends. CDR3 size: 15 residues. Germline lookup yields CDR1 SGHTA and CDR2 FQGNSA. The chain's CDR3 is CASSPTAGTYNEQFF. The DNA for the CDR3 is TGTGCCAGCAGCCCCACAGCGGGCACCTACAATGAGCAGTTCTTC.

The chain employs TRBV7-2 and TRBJ2-1; D gene unclear. This CDR3 spans 15 amino acids. V was cut by 5 bases and J by 0 bases, with 11 bases left in between. From germline, CDR1 is SGHTA and CDR2 FQGNSA. The CDR3 is CASSRQASSYNEQFF. Here the CDR3 DNA reads TGTGCCAGCAGCCGGCAAGCGAGCTCCTACAATGAGCAGTTCTTC.

This clonotype was detected only a few times. The chain uses TRBV7-9 and TRBJ2-2; perhaps TRBD2 as D (6 bases). Germline CDR1 SEHNR, CDR2 FQNEAQ (reference sequence). Trimming shortened V by 5 bases and J by 6 bases, and 10 bases separated the two germline ends. This CDR3 has 13 amino acids. CDR3 sequence (DNA): TGTGCCAGCAGCGCAACTAGCCCCGGGGAGCTGTTTTTT. Encoded protein: CASSATSPGELFF.

This clonotype has only a few counts. The CDR3 DNA sequence: TGTGCCATCAGTAACCGCCTAGGGGACACAGATACGCAGTATTTT. Translating gives CAISNRLGDTDTQYF. The chain uses TRBV10-3 and TRBJ2-3, with a weak D call TRBD1 (5 bases). Trimming took off 5 bases at V and 2 bases at J, with 14 bases between the two ends. The CDR3 consists of 15 residues. The germline CDR1 and CDR2 sequences are ENHRY and SYGVKD.

The CDR3 DNA sequence: TGCGCCAGCACTCCGGGGCCAGGGGATGAGCAGTTCTTC. Translation: CASTPGPGDEQFF. The chain couples TRBV10-2 to TRBJ2-1; D is perhaps TRBD1 (6 bases). The CDR3 sequence is 13 residues long. Deletions cut 7 bases from V and 8 bases from J, with 15 bases between. CDR1 WSHSY and CDR2 SAAADI come from the germline V gene.

This clonotype has more than one count but fewer than ten. The chain employs TRBV6-1 and TRBJ2-1; perhaps TRBD2 as D (5 bases). This CDR3 region has 15 residues. The V gene's germline CDR1 is MNHNS and CDR2 SASEGT. With 11 bases removed from V and 0 bases from J, the gap between germline ends came to 17 bases. CDR3 DNA: TGTGCCGTCCGAAGGAGCGGAGTCTCCTACAATGAGCAGTTCTTC. It yields the protein CAVRRSGVSYNEQFF.